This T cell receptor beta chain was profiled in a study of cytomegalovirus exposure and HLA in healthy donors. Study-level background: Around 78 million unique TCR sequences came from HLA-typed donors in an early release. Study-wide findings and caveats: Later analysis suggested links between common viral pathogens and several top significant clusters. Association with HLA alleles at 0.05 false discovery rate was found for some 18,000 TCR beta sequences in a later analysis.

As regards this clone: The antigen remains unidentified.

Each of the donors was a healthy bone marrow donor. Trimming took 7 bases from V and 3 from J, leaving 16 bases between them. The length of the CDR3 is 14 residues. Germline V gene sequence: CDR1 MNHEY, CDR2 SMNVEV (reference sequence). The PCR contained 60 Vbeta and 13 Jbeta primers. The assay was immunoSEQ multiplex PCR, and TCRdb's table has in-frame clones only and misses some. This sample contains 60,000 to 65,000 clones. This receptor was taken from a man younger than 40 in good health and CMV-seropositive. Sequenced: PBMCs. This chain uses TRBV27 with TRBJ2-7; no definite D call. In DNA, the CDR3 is TGTGCCAGCACTCGCGATCCGAACTACTACGAGCAGTACTTC. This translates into CASTRDPNYYEQYF.